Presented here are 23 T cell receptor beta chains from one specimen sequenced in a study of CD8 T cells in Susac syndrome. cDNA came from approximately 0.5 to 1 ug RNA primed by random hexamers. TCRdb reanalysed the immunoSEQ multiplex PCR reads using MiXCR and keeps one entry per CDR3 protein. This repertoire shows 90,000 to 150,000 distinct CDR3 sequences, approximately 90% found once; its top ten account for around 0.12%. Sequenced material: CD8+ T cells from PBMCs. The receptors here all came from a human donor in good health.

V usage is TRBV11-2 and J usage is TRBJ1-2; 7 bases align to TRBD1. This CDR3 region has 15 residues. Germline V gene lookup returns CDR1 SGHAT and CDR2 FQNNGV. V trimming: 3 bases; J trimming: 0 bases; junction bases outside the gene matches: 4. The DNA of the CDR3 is TGTGCCAGCAGCTTGGGGGACAGTCCTAACTATGGCTACACCTTC. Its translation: CASSLGDSPNYGYTF.

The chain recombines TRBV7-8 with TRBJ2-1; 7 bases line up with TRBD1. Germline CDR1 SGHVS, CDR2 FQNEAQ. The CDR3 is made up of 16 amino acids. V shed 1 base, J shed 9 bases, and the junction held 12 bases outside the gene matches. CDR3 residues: CASSLGPTGARLEQFF. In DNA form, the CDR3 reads TGTGCCAGCAGCTTAGGACCTACAGGGGCCCGCCTTGAGCAGTTCTTC.

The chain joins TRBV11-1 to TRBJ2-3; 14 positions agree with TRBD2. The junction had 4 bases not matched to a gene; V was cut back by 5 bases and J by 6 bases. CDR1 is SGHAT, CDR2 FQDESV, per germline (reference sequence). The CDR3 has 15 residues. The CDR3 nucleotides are TGTGCCAGCAGCCGGGGACTAGCGGGGGATGATACGCAGTATTTT. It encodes CASSRGLAGDDTQYF.

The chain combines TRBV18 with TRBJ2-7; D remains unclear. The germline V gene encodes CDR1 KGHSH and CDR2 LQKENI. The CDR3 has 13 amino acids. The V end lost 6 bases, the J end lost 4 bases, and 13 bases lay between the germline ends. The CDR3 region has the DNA TGTGCCAGCTCGCAAGACCCCTGGTACGAGCAGTACTTC. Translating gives CASSQDPWYEQYF.

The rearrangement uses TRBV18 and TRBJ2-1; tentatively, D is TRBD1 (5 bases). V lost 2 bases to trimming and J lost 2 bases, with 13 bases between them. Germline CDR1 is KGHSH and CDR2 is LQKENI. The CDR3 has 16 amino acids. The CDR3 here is CASSPGSAGPYNEQFF. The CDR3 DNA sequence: TGTGCCAGCTCACCAGGCTCGGCAGGGCCCTACAATGAGCAGTTCTTC.

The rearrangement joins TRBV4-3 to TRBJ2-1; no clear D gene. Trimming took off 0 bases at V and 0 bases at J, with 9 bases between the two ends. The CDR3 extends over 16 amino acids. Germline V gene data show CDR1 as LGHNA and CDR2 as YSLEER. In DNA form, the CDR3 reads TGCGCCAGCAGCCAAGATAGAGCTAGCTCCTACAATGAGCAGTTCTTC. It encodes CASSQDRASSYNEQFF.

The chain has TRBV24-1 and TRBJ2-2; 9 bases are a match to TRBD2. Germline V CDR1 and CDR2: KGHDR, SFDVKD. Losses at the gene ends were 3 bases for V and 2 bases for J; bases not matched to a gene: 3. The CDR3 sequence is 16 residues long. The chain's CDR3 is CATSDPSGTNTGELFF. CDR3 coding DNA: TGTGCCACCAGTGATCCTAGCGGGACCAACACCGGGGAGCTGTTTTTT.

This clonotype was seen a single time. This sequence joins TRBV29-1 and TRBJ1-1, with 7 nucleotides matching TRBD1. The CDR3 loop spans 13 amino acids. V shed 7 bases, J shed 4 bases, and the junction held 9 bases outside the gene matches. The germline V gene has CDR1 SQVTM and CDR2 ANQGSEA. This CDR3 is CSAVGQAGTEAFF. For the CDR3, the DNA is TGCAGCGCAGTTGGACAGGCGGGCACTGAAGCTTTCTTT. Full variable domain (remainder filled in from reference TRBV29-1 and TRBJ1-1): SAVISQKPSRDICQRGTSLTIQCQVDSQVTMMFWYRQQPGQSLTLIATANQGSEATYESGFVIDKFPISRPNLTFSTLTVSNMSPEDSSIYLCSAVGQAGTEAFFGQGTRLTVV.

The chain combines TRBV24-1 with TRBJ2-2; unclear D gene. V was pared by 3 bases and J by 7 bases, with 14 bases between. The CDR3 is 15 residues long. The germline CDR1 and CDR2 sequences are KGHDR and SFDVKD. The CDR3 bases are TGTGCCACCAGTGATGGGATAATGACTGACGGGGAGCTGTTTTTT. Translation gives CATSDGIMTDGELFF.

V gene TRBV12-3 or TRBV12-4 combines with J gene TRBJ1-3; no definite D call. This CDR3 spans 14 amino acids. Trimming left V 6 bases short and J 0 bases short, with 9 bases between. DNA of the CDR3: TGTGCCAGCAGCCTACGGCGCTCTGGAAACACCATATATTTT. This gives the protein CASSLRRSGNTIYF.

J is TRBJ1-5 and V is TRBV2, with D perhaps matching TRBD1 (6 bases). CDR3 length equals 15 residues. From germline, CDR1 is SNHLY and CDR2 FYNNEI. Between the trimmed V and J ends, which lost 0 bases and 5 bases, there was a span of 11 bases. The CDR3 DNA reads TGTGCCAGCAGTGAAGCCCAGGGGCGATATCAGCCCCAGCATTTT. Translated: CASSEAQGRYQPQHF.

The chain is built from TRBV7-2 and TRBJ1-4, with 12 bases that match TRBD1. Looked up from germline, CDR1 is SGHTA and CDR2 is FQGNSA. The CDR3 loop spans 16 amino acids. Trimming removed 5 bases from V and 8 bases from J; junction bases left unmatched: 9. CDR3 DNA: TGTGCCAGCAGCGCCGGGACAGGGGGCGCGTGGGAAAAACTGTTTTTT. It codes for CASSAGTGGAWEKLFF.

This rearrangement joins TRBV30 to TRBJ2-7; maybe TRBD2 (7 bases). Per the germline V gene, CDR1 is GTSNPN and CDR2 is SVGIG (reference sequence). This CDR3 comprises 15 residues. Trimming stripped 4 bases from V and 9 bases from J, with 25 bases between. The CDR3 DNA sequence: TGTGCCTGGACCCCCCCGGGGGGCTGGAGAGTAGTGCAGTACTTC. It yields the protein CAWTPPGGWRVVQYF.

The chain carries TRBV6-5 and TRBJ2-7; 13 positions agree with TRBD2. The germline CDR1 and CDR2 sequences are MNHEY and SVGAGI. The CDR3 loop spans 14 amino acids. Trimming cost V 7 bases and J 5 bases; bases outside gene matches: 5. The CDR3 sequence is CASNGLAGVNEQYF. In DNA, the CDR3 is TGTGCCAGCAATGGACTAGCGGGAGTTAACGAGCAGTACTTC.

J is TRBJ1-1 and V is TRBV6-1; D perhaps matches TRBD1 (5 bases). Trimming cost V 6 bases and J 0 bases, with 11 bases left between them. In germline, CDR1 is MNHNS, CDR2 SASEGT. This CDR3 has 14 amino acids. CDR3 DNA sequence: TGTGCCAGCAGCACGGGGCGGATGAACACTGAAGCTTTCTTT. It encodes CASSTGRMNTEAFF.

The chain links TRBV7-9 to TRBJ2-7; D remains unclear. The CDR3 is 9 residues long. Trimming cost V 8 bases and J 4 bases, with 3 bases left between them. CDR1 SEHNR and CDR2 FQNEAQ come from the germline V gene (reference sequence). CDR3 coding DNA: TGTGCCAGCGGTTACGAGCAGTACTTC. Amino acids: CASGYEQYF.

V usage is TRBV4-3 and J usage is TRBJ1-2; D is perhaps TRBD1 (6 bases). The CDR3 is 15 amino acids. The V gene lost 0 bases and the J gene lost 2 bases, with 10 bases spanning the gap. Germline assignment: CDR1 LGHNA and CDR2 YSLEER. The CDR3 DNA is TGCGCCAGCAGCCAAGATGGGGGGCGGAACTATGGCTACACCTTC. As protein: CASSQDGGRNYGYTF.

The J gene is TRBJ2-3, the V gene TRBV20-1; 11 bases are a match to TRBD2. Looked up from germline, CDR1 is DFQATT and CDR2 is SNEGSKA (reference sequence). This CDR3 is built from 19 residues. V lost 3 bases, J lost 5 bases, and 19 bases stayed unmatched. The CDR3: CSARFGLVAGGPYRDTQYF. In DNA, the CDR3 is TGCAGTGCTAGGTTTGGCTTGGTAGCGGGAGGGCCTTATAGAGATACGCAGTATTTT.

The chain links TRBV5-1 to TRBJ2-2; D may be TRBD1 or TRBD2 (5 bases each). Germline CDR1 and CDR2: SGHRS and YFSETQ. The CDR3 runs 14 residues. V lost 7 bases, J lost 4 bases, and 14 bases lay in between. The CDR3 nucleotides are TGCGCCAGCGAGAGGGACGTAAGCACCGGGGAGCTGTTTTTT. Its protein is CASERDVSTGELFF.

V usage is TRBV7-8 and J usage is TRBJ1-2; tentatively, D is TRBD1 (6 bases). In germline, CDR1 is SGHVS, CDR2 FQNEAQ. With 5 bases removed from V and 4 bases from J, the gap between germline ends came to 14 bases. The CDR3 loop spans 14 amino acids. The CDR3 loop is CASSLLPGAYGYTF. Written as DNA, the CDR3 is TGTGCCAGCAGCCTCCTTCCGGGGGCCTATGGCTACACCTTC.

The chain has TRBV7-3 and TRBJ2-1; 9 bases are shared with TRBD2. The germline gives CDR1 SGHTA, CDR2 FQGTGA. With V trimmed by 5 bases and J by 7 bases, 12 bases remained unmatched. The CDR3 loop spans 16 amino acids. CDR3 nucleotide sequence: TGTGCCAGCAGCCTCAATTTCGGGACTAGCAAAAATGAGCAGTTCTTC. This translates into CASSLNFGTSKNEQFF.

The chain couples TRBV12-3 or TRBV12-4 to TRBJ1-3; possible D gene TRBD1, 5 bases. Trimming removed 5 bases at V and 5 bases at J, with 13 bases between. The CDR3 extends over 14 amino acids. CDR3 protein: CASSLGGLRNTIYF. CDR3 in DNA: TGTGCCAGCAGTCTTGGGGGACTGCGAAACACCATATATTTT.

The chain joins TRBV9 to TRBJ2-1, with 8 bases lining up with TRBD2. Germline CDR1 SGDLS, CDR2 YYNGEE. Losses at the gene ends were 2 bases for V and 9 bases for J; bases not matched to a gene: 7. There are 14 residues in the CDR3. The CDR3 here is CASSVQRERGEQFF. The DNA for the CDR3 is TGTGCCAGCAGCGTCCAGCGGGAGAGGGGTGAGCAGTTCTTC.